A single sample is the source of the 10 T cell receptor beta chains below, sequenced in a study of vaccination effects on CD4 cells after COVID-19 (dated 2022 in TCRdb). For these TCRs, the target antigens are not known. Library creation used the immunoSEQ multiplex PCR assay. In its TCRdb copy, this immuneACCESS table keeps in-frame sequences only and misses some clones. Where compared with another copy, unresolved V genes explain less than half of these, and the others have no known cause. The sample table holds tens of thousands of clones, of which about 60% were seen once. Clones ranked in the top ten supply 9.9% of the sample. After about 10 days of culture, CD4+ T cells were isolated with the EasySep CD4+ T cell isolation kit. Sequencing was performed on CD4+ T cells from PBMCs cultured without peptide, taken before COVID-19 vaccination. These receptors originate from a human donor who received a COVID-19 vaccine.

The V gene is TRBV12-1, the J gene TRBJ1-1. TRBV12-1 has pseudogene status. This CDR3 has 15 amino acids. The CDR3 DNA sequence: TGTGCCAGCAGCTTTGCGCAAAGGGGGGGGGATGAAGCTTTCTTT. Translating gives CASSFAQRGGDEAFF.

In its sample, this clone was seen a few times. The genes are TRBV7-7 and TRBJ2-1; D is unresolved. The CDR3 consists of 16 residues. Germline lookup yields CDR1 SSHAT and CDR2 FNYEAQ (reference sequence). The ends were cut back, 1 base at V and 0 bases at J, with 10 bases in the middle. The CDR3 spells CASSLGRTVSYNEQFF. DNA of the CDR3: TGTGCCAGCAGCTTAGGTAGGACGGTCTCCTACAATGAGCAGTTCTTC.

This chain's CDR3 is CASSPGQGRYEQYF. As DNA, the CDR3 is TGTGCCAGCAGCCCCGGACAGGGGAGGTACGAGCAGTACTTC. The chain recombines TRBV6-6 with TRBJ2-7, with 9 bases lining up with TRBD1. This CDR3 comprises 14 residues. The germline CDR1 and CDR2 sequences are MNHNY and SVGAGI (reference sequence). V shed 6 bases, J shed 4 bases, and the junction held 7 bases outside the gene matches.

The CDR3 loop reads CASSEPGLNNEQFF. CDR3 bases: TGTGCCAGCAGTGAGCCGGGACTAAACAATGAGCAGTTCTTC. J is TRBJ2-1 and V is TRBV7-2, with 7 nucleotides matching TRBD2. This CDR3 is 14 amino acids long. In germline, CDR1 is SGHTA, CDR2 FQGNSA. With 6 bases clipped from V and 5 bases from J, the junction kept 7 bases outside the gene matches.

J is TRBJ1-5 and V is TRBV5-1; 7 bases are a match to TRBD1. Germline-derived CDR1 and CDR2 are SGHRS and YFSETQ. J was trimmed by 0 bases and V by 0 bases; bases with no gene match: 15. The CDR3 runs 20 residues. The CDR3 DNA is TGCGCCAGCAGCTTGGTACGAAAAGGGGGACAGTCTCATAGCAATCAGCCCCAGCATTTT. Protein sequence: CASSLVRKGGQSHSNQPQHF.

This chain uses TRBV30 with TRBJ1-6, with unresolved D. Germline V gene data show CDR1 as GTSNPN and CDR2 as SVGIG (reference sequence). V lost 2 bases to trimming and J lost 8 bases, with 16 bases between them. This CDR3 is 15 amino acids long. The CDR3 DNA reads TGTGCCTGGAGTCGGACCATAAGCCGGGATTCACCCCTCCACTTT. It translates to CAWSRTISRDSPLHF.

The chain carries TRBV10-3 and TRBJ1-2; possible D gene TRBD1, 6 bases. The CDR3 totals 13 residues. Trimming took off 4 bases at V and 5 bases at J, with 11 bases between the two ends. Germline V gene lookup returns CDR1 ENHRY and CDR2 SYGVKD. The chain's CDR3 is CAISGQEDYGYTF. The CDR3 DNA reads as TGTGCCATCAGTGGACAGGAAGATTATGGCTACACCTTC.

The V call is TRBV27, the J call TRBJ1-2, with 7 bases that match TRBD1. CDR1 and CDR2 (germline): MNHEY, SMNVEV (reference sequence). This CDR3 contains 16 residues. With 2 bases clipped from V and 4 bases from J, the junction kept 10 bases outside the gene matches. CDR3 sequence (DNA): TGTGCCAGCAGTTTACAGGGACAGCCATATCCCTATGGCTACACCTTC. Its protein product is CASSLQGQPYPYGYTF.

The chain couples TRBV6-5 to TRBJ1-5; no clear D. Deletions cut 8 bases from V and 9 bases from J, with 20 bases between. Per germline, CDR1 MNHEY and CDR2 SVGAGI. This CDR3 is built from 14 residues. Here the CDR3 reads CASREVLGSSPQHF. In nucleotides, the CDR3 is TGTGCCAGCCGGGAGGTCTTGGGGTCATCGCCCCAGCATTTT.

This chain connects TRBV3-1 (or the pseudogene TRBV3-2) to TRBJ1-2; possible D gene TRBD1, 5 bases. Germline values: CDR1 LGHDT, CDR2 YNNKEL (reference sequence). This CDR3 comprises 14 residues. Trimming pared 4 bases from V and 1 base from J, leaving 10 bases between. The CDR3 bases are TGTGCCAGCAGCCGGGACTCAGTTAACTATGGCTACACCTTC. Its translation is CASSRDSVNYGYTF.